The 28 T cell receptor beta chains in this list originate from one sample, sequenced in a study of CD8 T cells in ankylosing spondylitis. Each CDR3 protein gets one entry after TCRdb re-called the 5' RACE reads with MiXCR. The sample consists of about 200,000 distinct CDR3 sequences, around a quarter of them appearing once. Sequencing was performed on blood, either unsorted or a sorted T cell fraction (not recorded which). The receptors come from a male donor with ankylosing spondylitis or in good health (not recorded which).

Many counts were recorded for this clonotype. The chain employs TRBV12-3 or TRBV12-4 and TRBJ1-5, with no clear D. The ends were cut back, 1 base at V and 0 bases at J, with 7 bases in the middle. CDR3 length: 15 residues. CDR3 residues: CASSLDGYSNQPQHF. The DNA of the CDR3 is TGTGCCAGCAGTTTAGACGGATATAGCAATCAGCCCCAGCATTTT.

This clonotype has more than one count but fewer than ten. This chain connects TRBV3-1 to TRBJ2-1, with D possibly called TRBD1 or TRBD2 (5 bases each). The germline V gene has CDR1 LGHDT and CDR2 YNNKEL (reference sequence). The CDR3 runs to 15 residues. V gave up 0 bases and J gave up 5 bases, with 11 bases separating them. The CDR3 loop reads CASSQDRRGDNEQFF. The CDR3 DNA reads TGTGCCAGCAGCCAAGATAGGCGAGGGGACAATGAGCAGTTCTTC.

This clonotype was seen only a few times. The chain recombines TRBV5-1 with TRBJ2-1; 13 nucleotides agree with TRBD2. The CDR3 runs 16 residues. The V segment lost 4 bases and the J segment 7 bases; nucleotides outside the gene matches: 8. Per the germline V gene, CDR1 is SGHRS and CDR2 is YFSETQ. CDR3 sequence: CASSNTGTSGKNEQFF. In nucleotides, the CDR3 is TGCGCCAGCAGCAACACCGGGACTAGCGGGAAGAATGAGCAGTTCTTC.

This clonotype was recorded at least ten times. The chain employs TRBV11-2 and TRBJ2-1; no clear D. Trimming cost V 2 bases and J 8 bases, with 13 bases left between them. The CDR3 covers 14 residues. Germline V gives CDR1 SGHAT, CDR2 FQNNGV. CDR3 residues: CASSLSSPRDEQFF. The CDR3 coding sequence is TGTGCCAGCAGCTTATCCTCCCCGAGAGATGAGCAGTTCTTC. The full variable domain, with the rest looked up from reference TRBV11-2 and TRBJ2-1, is EAGVAQSPRYKIIEKRQSVAFWCNPISGHATLYWYQQILGQGPKLLIQFQNNGVVDDSQLPKDRFSAERLKGVDSTLKIQPAKLEDSAVYLCASSLSSPRDEQFFGPGTRLTVL.

At least ten counts were recorded for this clonotype. This rearrangement joins TRBV4-3 to TRBJ2-3, with 8 nucleotides matching TRBD1. The CDR3 consists of 17 residues. In germline, CDR1 is LGHNA, CDR2 YSLEER. V was pared by 4 bases and J by 2 bases, with 11 bases of the junction left unmatched. CDR3 in amino acids: CASSPRGAGGFTDTQYF. CDR3 sequence (DNA): TGCGCCAGCAGCCCCCGAGGGGCAGGGGGCTTCACAGATACGCAGTATTTT.

This clonotype was picked up a small number of times. The chain uses TRBV29-1 and TRBJ1-2, with 8 bases lining up with TRBD1. This CDR3 contains 14 residues. After removal of 1 base from V and 4 bases from J, the junction contained 5 bases not matched to a gene. Germline V gene data show CDR1 as SQVTM and CDR2 as ANQGSEA. In DNA, the CDR3 is TGCAGCGTTGAAGCCGGACAGGGCATCTATGGCTACACCTTC. This codes for CSVEAGQGIYGYTF.

This clonotype showed up many times. The V and J genes are TRBV10-2 and TRBJ2-7; 14 bases map to TRBD2. The CDR3 extends over 16 amino acids. Germline CDR1 WSHSY, CDR2 SAAADI. J gave up 4 bases and V 4 bases, and 6 bases lay outside the gene matches. Here the CDR3 reads CASSAGLAGVPYEQYF. Written as DNA, the CDR3 is TGCGCCAGCAGTGCGGGACTAGCGGGAGTTCCGTACGAGCAGTACTTC.

This sequence joins TRBV20-1 and TRBJ1-5; no reliable D call. The CDR3 consists of 13 residues. Germline V gene data show CDR1 as DFQATT and CDR2 as SNEGSKA (reference sequence). The CDR3 is CAGKAERSQPQHF. For the CDR3, the DNA is TGCGCGGGAAAGGCCGAACGTAGTCAGCCCCAGCATTTT.

This clonotype has ten or more counts. The chain links TRBV10-3 to TRBJ1-1; D gene ambiguous. The CDR3 length is 13 residues. Between the trimmed V and J ends, which lost 5 bases and 8 bases, there was a span of 15 bases. CDR1 is ENHRY, CDR2 SYGVKD, per germline. CDR3 loop: CAISPGSSEEAFF. The CDR3, as DNA: TGTGCCATCAGTCCCGGGAGCTCCGAGGAAGCTTTCTTT.

The J gene is TRBJ2-3, the V gene TRBV7-2; D is unclear. Trimming cost V 5 bases and J 6 bases, with 18 bases left between them. The CDR3 has 15 amino acids. CDR1 and CDR2 from the germline V gene are SGHTA and FQGNSA. The CDR3, as DNA: TGTGCCAGCAGCCCTCGGTGGGTCGGGTCGGATACGCAGTATTTT. Residues: CASSPRWVGSDTQYF.

There are many counts of this clonotype. The DNA of the CDR3 is TGCGCCAGCAGTGGCAGGGTTGAGTCTGAAGCTTTCTTT. Amino acids: CASSGRVESEAFF. The chain recombines TRBV5-1 with TRBJ1-1; maybe TRBD1 (5 bases). The CDR3 extends over 13 amino acids. Germline CDR1 and CDR2: SGHRS and YFSETQ. V was shortened by 5 bases and J by 6 bases, with 14 bases between the two germline ends.

This chain joins TRBV20-1 and TRBJ1-1; perhaps TRBD1 as D (6 bases). The CDR3 loop spans 14 amino acids. Germline V CDR1 and CDR2: DFQATT, SNEGSKA (reference sequence). The V end lost 1 base, the J end lost 1 base, and 10 bases lay between the germline ends. The CDR3 region has the DNA TGCAGTGCTAGAGCTGGGGGCCCGAACACTGAAGCTTTCTTT. It encodes CSARAGGPNTEAFF.

The V and J genes are TRBV5-1 and TRBJ2-3; tentatively, D is TRBD2 (5 bases). The CDR3 consists of 14 residues. With 3 bases removed from V and 4 bases from J, the gap between germline ends came to 12 bases. From germline, CDR1 is SGHRS and CDR2 YFSETQ. CDR3 DNA sequence: TGCGCCAGCAGCTCCGTCGAGGGCTCAGATACGCAGTATTTT. Translating it yields CASSSVEGSDTQYF.

There are many counts of this clonotype. The rearrangement uses TRBV18 and TRBJ2-7; perhaps TRBD2 as D (5 bases). Germline values: CDR1 KGHSH, CDR2 LQKENI. V lost 3 bases and J lost 3, with 9 bases in between. This CDR3 contains 13 residues. CDR3 residues: CASSPGRDYEQYF. The CDR3 nucleotides read TGTGCCAGCTCACCCGGACGGGACTACGAGCAGTACTTC. The variable domain in full, with the rest retrieved from reference TRBV18 and TRBJ2-7, is NAGVMQNPRHLVRRRGQEARLRCSPMKGHSHVYWYRQLPEEGLKFMVYLQKENIIDESGMPKERFSAEFPKEGPSILRIQQVVRGDSAAYFCASSPGRDYEQYFGPGTRLTVT.

There are many counts of this clonotype. The V call is TRBV28, the J call TRBJ1-5, with 8 bases identical to TRBD1. This CDR3 is built from 15 residues. The V segment lost 2 bases and the J segment 6 bases; nucleotides outside the gene matches: 6. Germline CDR1 is MDHEN and CDR2 is SYDVKM. The chain's CDR3 is CASSLLQGVSQPQHF. The CDR3 region has the DNA TGTGCCAGCAGTTTACTACAGGGGGTGAGTCAGCCCCAGCATTTT.

This clonotype has ten or more counts. V and J are TRBV18 and TRBJ2-1; D call uncertain. The CDR3 covers 13 residues. Germline V gene sequence: CDR1 KGHSH, CDR2 LQKENI. The V end was cut by 5 bases, the J end by 4 bases, with 9 bases between. In DNA, the CDR3 is TGTGCCAGCTCAGGTGGGCTGTACAATGAGCAGTTCTTC. It specifies CASSGGLYNEQFF.

CDR3 amino acids: CSVGESYEQYF. CDR3 nucleotides: TGCAGCGTCGGGGAGTCCTACGAGCAGTACTTC. The chain uses TRBV29-1 and TRBJ2-7, with D tentatively TRBD2 (5 bases). The V gene lost 6 bases and the J gene lost 1 base, with 7 bases spanning the gap. The CDR3 totals 11 residues. Per the germline V gene, CDR1 is SQVTM and CDR2 is ANQGSEA.

The table lists this clonotype with a few counts. The rearrangement links TRBV6-1 to TRBJ1-1; a possible D gene is TRBD1 (5 bases). Per germline, CDR1 MNHNS and CDR2 SASEGT. V lost 6 bases to trimming and J lost 4 bases, with 12 bases between them. There are 13 residues in the CDR3. The CDR3 reads CASRGLWSTEAFF. The CDR3 region has the DNA TGTGCCAGCAGGGGGCTATGGAGCACTGAAGCTTTCTTT.

This clonotype was counted many times. The chain recombines TRBV6-1 with TRBJ1-1; D gene ambiguous. Trimming left V 1 base short and J 6 bases short, with 9 bases between. CDR3 length equals 13 residues. Germline CDR1 MNHNS, CDR2 SASEGT. The CDR3, as DNA: TGTGCCAGCAGTGAAGGTAATTACGCTGAAGCTTTCTTT. As protein: CASSEGNYAEAFF.

This clonotype was picked up many times. The chain carries TRBV6-2 or TRBV6-3 and TRBJ2-1; TRBD2 aligns across 15 bases. With 8 bases clipped from V and 8 bases from J, the junction kept 7 bases outside the gene matches. The CDR3 has 15 amino acids. The germline V gene has CDR1 MNHEY and CDR2 SVGEGT. CDR3 region: CASLYGTSGRYEQFF. The CDR3 DNA reads TGTGCCAGCCTCTACGGGACTAGCGGGAGGTATGAGCAGTTCTTC.

This clonotype was counted a few times. This sequence joins TRBV12-3 or TRBV12-4 and TRBJ2-7, with 8 bases fitting TRBD1. There are 14 residues in the CDR3. After removal of 7 bases from V and 7 bases from J, the junction contained 12 bases not matched to a gene. The CDR3 loop is CASTLFQGAREQYF. CDR3 DNA: TGTGCCAGCACCCTATTCCAGGGGGCACGGGAGCAGTACTTC.

There are many counts of this clonotype. The chain couples TRBV28 to TRBJ2-3, with D unresolved. This CDR3 has 15 residues. V was pared by 4 bases and J by 2 bases, with 13 bases between. Germline-derived CDR1 and CDR2 are MDHEN and SYDVKM. The CDR3 DNA follows: TGTGCCAGCAGTTCCCCCCCAGAACTCACAGATACGCAGTATTTT. Encoded protein: CASSSPPELTDTQYF.

This clonotype occurred many times. The chain uses TRBV2 and TRBJ2-2; TRBD2 is a possible D gene (6 bases). V gave up 2 bases and J gave up 6 bases, with 13 bases separating them. CDR3 length equals 15 residues. The germline V gene encodes CDR1 SNHLY and CDR2 FYNNEI. As DNA, the CDR3 is TGTGCCAGCAGTGAAAGGACGGGAGTTCCCGGGGAGCTGTTTTTT. This encodes CASSERTGVPGELFF. The full variable domain, in which reference TRBV2 and TRBJ2-2 provide the parts outside the CDR3, is EPEVTQTPSHQVTQMGQEVILRCVPISNHLYFYWYRQILGQKVEFLVSFYNNEISEKSEIFDDQFSVERPDGSNFTLKIRSTKLEDSAMYFCASSERTGVPGELFFGEGSRLTVL.

This clonotype was picked up one time. A much larger clone sits a single nucleotide away, making a read error possible. V and J are TRBV20-1 and TRBJ2-4, with 8 nucleotides matching TRBD1. The germline V gene has CDR1 DFQATT and CDR2 SNEGSKA (reference sequence). There are 14 residues in the CDR3. The DNA of the CDR3 is TGCAGTGCCGCGGGGCAGGGGGCCAAAAACATTGAGTACTTC. Encoded protein: CSAAGQGAKNIEYF.

Ten or more counts support this clonotype. This chain links TRBV11-3 with TRBJ2-5; TRBD2 agrees at 13 bases. Germline loops: CDR1 SGHNT, CDR2 YENEEA. There are 15 residues in the CDR3. V shed 5 bases and J 4 bases; nucleotides not matched to a gene: 4. In DNA, the CDR3 is TGTGCCAGCAGCACTAGCGGGAGGGCCTCAGAGACCCAGTACTTC. Amino acids: CASSTSGRASETQYF.

J is TRBJ2-3 and V is TRBV29-1; no firm D call. The CDR3 has 12 amino acids. V lost 3 bases and J lost 4, with 8 bases in between. Germline loops: CDR1 SQVTM, CDR2 ANQGSEA. CDR3 nucleotide sequence: TGCAGCGTTGAGAGGCAGCCAGATACGCAGTATTTT. Its protein product is CSVERQPDTQYF.

In its sample, this clonotype was seen a few times. The chain is built from TRBV20-1 and TRBJ2-1, with D uncertain. The V end lost 3 bases, the J end lost 6 bases, and 15 bases lay between the germline ends. Germline V lookup: CDR1 DFQATT, CDR2 SNEGSKA (reference sequence). The CDR3 runs to 14 residues. CDR3 loop: CSASYPRWGNEQFF. The CDR3 DNA is TGCAGTGCTAGCTACCCTAGGTGGGGCAATGAGCAGTTCTTC.

This chain connects TRBV10-3 to TRBJ2-5; D is unclear. The germline V and J ends were trimmed by 2 bases and 4 bases, with 14 bases remaining between them. Germline-derived CDR1 and CDR2 are ENHRY and SYGVKD. This CDR3 is 15 amino acids long. The CDR3 DNA follows: TGTGCCATCAGTGAGCGACTGCAGGTCCCAGAGACCCAGTACTTC. It codes for CAISERLQVPETQYF.